Detailed here is one TCR beta chain. Data came from immunoSEQ multiplex PCR; TCRdb stores just in-frame clones and leaves some out. The data show about 60,000 clones, roughly 80% seen once. These data belong to a study of blood T cell repertoires in COVID-19. Germline CDR1 reads LGHDT; CDR2 reads YNNKEL (reference sequence). Trimming pared 6 bases from V and 1 base from J, leaving 16 bases between. The CDR3 consists of 16 residues. This receptor was identified in a human donor in a cohort sampled during active COVID-19. The sequenced material came from peripheral blood. This chain uses TRBV3-1 (or the pseudogene TRBV3-2) with TRBJ1-3, with D possibly being TRBD1 (6 bases). The CDR3 loop reads CASSPGGRGSGNTIYF. Written as DNA, the CDR3 is TGTGCCAGCAGTCCCGGGGGGCGAGGGTCTGGAAACACCATATATTTT.